This is a list of T cell receptor beta chains from one sample in a study of spatial heterogeneity in lung cancer. TCRdb re-called the 5' RACE reads through MiXCR, storing one row per CDR3 protein. The sample yields around 60,000 distinct CDR3 sequences, 8.4% seen once. This sample comprised PBMCs, obtained at surgery. These receptors came from a female donor with early-stage non-small cell lung cancer. The CDR3 runs from the conserved cysteine through the conserved F or W. A D gene is named only where the DNA matches it firmly. Some rows mark clone size as missing; the rest say once, few, many or name a class of expanded clone.

v_call,clone_size,j_call,d_call,cdr3_nt,cdr3_aa
TRBV12-3/TRBV12-4,.,TRBJ1-1,.,TGTGCCAGCAGTTTTAAAGCAGCGAACACTGAAGCTTTCTTT,CASSFKAANTEAFF
TRBV12-3/TRBV12-4,.,TRBJ2-1,.,TGTGCCAGCAAGGGGCGGGGCAATGAGCAGTTCTTC,CASKGRGNEQFF
TRBV5-4,many,TRBJ2-7,.,TGTGCCAGCAGCTGGGGGAACTACGAGCAGTACTTC,CASSWGNYEQYF
TRBV5-4,few,TRBJ2-6,.,TGTGCCAGCAGCATAGACCTCAACCCTGGGGCCAACGTCCTGACTTTC,CASSIDLNPGANVLTF
TRBV6-2/TRBV6-3,many,TRBJ1-2,.,TGTGCCAGCAGTTACTCGAACAGATACTATGGCTACACCTTC,CASSYSNRYYGYTF
TRBV7-9,.,TRBJ1-1,.,TGTGCCAGCAGCTTAGAATCGTGGAAAGCTTTCTTT,CASSLESWKAFF
TRBV6-5,.,TRBJ2-3,TRBD2,TGTGCCAGCAGTTACTCCCTAGCGGGGCTTAGCACAGATACGCAGTATTTT,CASSYSLAGLSTDTQYF
TRBV7-2,many,TRBJ2-7,TRBD2,TGTGCCAGCAGCTTAGGTCGCCTAGCGGGAGGGATATCCTACGAGCAGTACTTC,CASSLGRLAGGISYEQYF
TRBV12-3/TRBV12-4,many,TRBJ2-1,TRBD2,TGTGCCATCCGAGGGGTCGGGACTAGCGGGAAGTCCTACAATGAGCAGTTCTTC,CAIRGVGTSGKSYNEQFF
TRBV7-9,few,TRBJ2-1,.,TGTGCCAGCAGCTCGCCGGGTAGCGGATACAATGAGCAGTTCTTC,CASSSPGSGYNEQFF
TRBV5-4,.,TRBJ2-7,.,TGTGCCAGCAGCTTAGGGACCCCCCTTACCGAGCAGTACTTC,CASSLGTPLTEQYF
TRBV7-7,few,TRBJ2-5,TRBD1,TGTGCTAGCAGCTTGGATACAGGGGGCAGGGAGACCCAGTACTTC,CASSLDTGGRETQYF
TRBV7-8,many,TRBJ2-2,.,TGTGCCAGCAGCTTACAGGGTCATGGCGGGGAGCTGTTTTTT,CASSLQGHGGELFF
TRBV24-1,many,TRBJ1-4,.,TGTGCCACCAGTGATTTTGGATCGGGTATGGAAAAACTGTTTTTT,CATSDFGSGMEKLFF
TRBV6-2/TRBV6-3,.,TRBJ2-1,.,TGTGCCAGCTCCGGGACTGACTACAATGAGCAGTTCTTC,CASSGTDYNEQFF
TRBV24-1,.,TRBJ2-2,.,TGTGCCACCAGTGAAGGGCCAGGACGACACGGGGAGCTGTTTTTT,CATSEGPGRHGELFF
TRBV20-1,.,TRBJ1-1,TRBD1,TGCAGTGCCGCGGAGGGGGCAAGCACTGAAGCTTTCTTT,CSAAEGASTEAFF
TRBV28,.,TRBJ1-3,TRBD1,TGTGCCAGCAGTTTACATCAGGGGGCCTCTGGAAACACCATATATTTT,CASSLHQGASGNTIYF
TRBV10-2,.,TRBJ2-7,.,TGCGCCACCCTGGAGTCCTCCTCCTACGAGCAGTACTTC,CATLESSSYEQYF
TRBV19,few,TRBJ2-5,.,TGTGCCAGTAGTATTTCCACCTCGCACTATCAAGAGACCCAGTACTTC,CASSISTSHYQETQYF
TRBV20-1,.,TRBJ1-5,.,TGCAGTGCTTCCCAGACGGGGTATAGCAATCAGCCCCAGCATTTT,CSASQTGYSNQPQHF
TRBV20-1,.,TRBJ2-1,TRBD1,TGCAGTGCTACTCCGGGACAGGGAGGCTACAATGAGCAGTTCTTC,CSATPGQGGYNEQFF
TRBV29-1,many,TRBJ2-5,TRBD1,TGCAGCGAGCGCGGGACAGGGGAAGAGACCCAGTACTTC,CSERGTGEETQYF
TRBV24-1,many,TRBJ2-1,.,TGTGCCACCAGTGACCTCTCTGGGGGAACTTACAATGAGCAGTTCTTC,CATSDLSGGTYNEQFF
TRBV7-2,many,TRBJ2-2,TRBD2,TGTGCCAGCAGATACCGGGGGGTTAACACCGGGGAGCTGTTTTTT,CASRYRGVNTGELFF
TRBV29-1,.,TRBJ2-1,.,TGCAGCGTTGATGGGAAGGGCGGGGGCTTAAATGAGCAGTTCTTC,CSVDGKGGGLNEQFF
TRBV9,many,TRBJ2-1,TRBD1,TGTGCCAGCAGCGTAGCCCGGGACAGGGTGGACAATGAGCAGTTCTTC,CASSVARDRVDNEQFF
TRBV6-2/TRBV6-3,many,TRBJ2-7,TRBD2,TGTGCCAGCAGGCCCGTCCCCGGGGGGGGAAATGCCTACGAGCAGTACTTC,CASRPVPGGGNAYEQYF
TRBV9,many,TRBJ1-1,.,TGTGCCAGCAGCGTAGGGCAGGGACCGGACACTGAAGCTTTCTTT,CASSVGQGPDTEAFF
TRBV15,.,TRBJ1-5,.,TGTGCCACCAGCGGACAGAGTCAGCCCCAGCATTTT,CATSGQSQPQHF
TRBV30,few,TRBJ1-1,.,TGTGCCTGGAGTGTACAACAGAACACTGAAGCTTTCTTT,CAWSVQQNTEAFF
TRBV7-3,.,TRBJ2-2,TRBD1,TGTGCCAGCAGCTTAAGGGACAGGACCTCAGGGGACACCGGGGAGCTGTTTTTT,CASSLRDRTSGDTGELFF
TRBV5-1,many,TRBJ2-3,.,TGCGCCAGCAGCTTGGGTTCAGGCCGAACAGATACGCAGTATTTT,CASSLGSGRTDTQYF
TRBV25-1,many,TRBJ2-3,TRBD2,TGTGCCAGCAGTGAGGCGGGGGGCACAGATACGCAGTATTTT,CASSEAGGTDTQYF
TRBV7-7,few,TRBJ1-1,.,TGTGCTAGCAGCTTAGCGACAGGAACTGAAGCTTTCTTT,CASSLATGTEAFF